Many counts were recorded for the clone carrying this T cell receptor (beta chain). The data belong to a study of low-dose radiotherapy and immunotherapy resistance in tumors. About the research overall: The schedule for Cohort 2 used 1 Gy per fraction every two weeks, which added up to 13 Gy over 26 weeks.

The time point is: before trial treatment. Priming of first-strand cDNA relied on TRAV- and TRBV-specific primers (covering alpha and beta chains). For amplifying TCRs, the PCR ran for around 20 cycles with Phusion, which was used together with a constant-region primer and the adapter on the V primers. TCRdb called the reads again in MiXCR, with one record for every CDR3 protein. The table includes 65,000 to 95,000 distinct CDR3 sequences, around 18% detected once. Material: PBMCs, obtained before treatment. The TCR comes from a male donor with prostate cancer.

CDR3 region: CASSFREFTDTQYF. CDR3 nucleotides: TGTGCCAGCAGCTTCAGGGAGTTCACAGATACGCAGTATTTT. The V and J genes are TRBV7-9 and TRBJ2-3; D is tentatively TRBD1 or TRBD2 (5 bases each). Germline lookup yields CDR1 SEHNR and CDR2 FQNEAQ (reference sequence). V lost 3 bases and J 2 bases, leaving 9 bases between the germline ends. The CDR3 has 14 residues.